Below are 5 T cell receptor beta chains sequenced from a single sample in a study of shared clonotypes between healthy human individuals. Measured with immunoSEQ multiplex PCR; TCRdb has only the in-frame clones, and not every one. Among 2 million to 2.5 million clones listed, 85% to 95% were seen once. Sequenced: naive CD4+ T cells from PBMCs. Subset specified: CD45RA+ positively selected. These receptors were obtained from a man between 18 and 35 years old in good health. Some clones in this sample may be carry-over from other donors' samples.

The chain joins TRBV29-1 to TRBJ2-3, with a possible D match to TRBD1 (6 bases). This CDR3 spans 14 amino acids. Between the trimmed V and J ends, which lost 7 bases and 8 bases, there was a span of 22 bases. Germline loops: CDR1 SQVTM, CDR2 ANQGSEA. For the CDR3, the DNA is TGCAGCGCATTCAGGGGTCCCCGTCACGGTACGCAGTATTTT. Translating it yields CSAFRGPRHGTQYF.

This chain joins TRBV4-1 and TRBJ2-7; 8 bases map to TRBD1. The V gene end was trimmed by 1 base and the J gene end by 2 bases; junction bases not matched to a gene: 4. Germline V gives CDR1 MGHRA, CDR2 YSYEKL. The CDR3 length is 15 residues. CDR3 coding DNA: TGCGCCAGCAGCCAAGGACAGGGGTCGCCCTACGAGCAGTACTTC. Its translation: CASSQGQGSPYEQYF.

The chain couples TRBV28 to TRBJ2-3, with 8 bases identical to TRBD2. The germline V gene has CDR1 MDHEN and CDR2 SYDVKM. J gave up 1 base and V 1 base, and 4 bases lay outside the gene matches. The length of the CDR3 is 16 residues. CDR3 loop: CASSLLAGGGTDTQYF. The CDR3 bases are TGTGCCAGCAGTTTATTGGCGGGAGGAGGCACAGATACGCAGTATTTT.

V is TRBV6-1 and J is TRBJ2-7, with 10 bases matching TRBD2. Germline loops: CDR1 MNHNS, CDR2 SASEGT. The CDR3 spans 13 residues. Trimming removed 9 bases from V and 4 bases from J; junction bases left unmatched: 6. CDR3 nucleotides: TGTGCCAGTACCGGGACTAGCGAATACGAGCAGTACTTC. Translating gives CASTGTSEYEQYF.

V is TRBV5-6 and J is TRBJ2-5; 8 bases are shared with TRBD1. Germline assignment: CDR1 SGHDT and CDR2 YYEEEE. This CDR3 is 15 amino acids long. The J segment lost 5 bases and the V segment lost 2 bases, leaving 8 bases of the junction unmatched. The CDR3 reads CASSLGTGLGETQYF. The CDR3 DNA is TGTGCCAGCAGCTTAGGGACAGGCCTTGGGGAGACCCAGTACTTC.